This entry describes one T cell receptor beta chain. This record belongs to a study of cytomegalovirus exposure and HLA in healthy donors. After removal of 2 bases from V and 2 bases from J, the junction contained 8 bases not matched to a gene. Germline-derived CDR1 and CDR2 are MNHEY and SMNVEV (reference sequence). The CDR3 covers 17 residues. With 60 Vbeta and 13 Jbeta primers, the PCR was carried out. The data were produced by immunoSEQ multiplex PCR, yet TCRdb's version contains in-frame clones alone and is incomplete. The sample lists approximately 150,000 clones; roughly 70% were seen once. The source is a man aged 25-45 years in good health and CMV-seropositive. The chain links TRBV27 to TRBJ2-3; 9 bases are shared with TRBD2. Sequenced input: PBMCs. As DNA, the CDR3 is TGTGCCAGCAGTTTACAGACTAGCGGAGCCCCCACAGATACGCAGTATTTT. Translating gives CASSLQTSGAPTDTQYF.